The clone carrying this T cell receptor (beta chain) was seen only once. The data were obtained in a study of blood T cell repertoires in COVID-19. About the research overall: From the United States, Italy and Spain came samples of acute and convalescent COVID-19. In each case, the material was cDNA or gDNA derived from T cells, B-cell-depleted T cells, or PBMCs.

In the authors' workflow: Amplified reference gene primers provided the basis for estimating nucleated cell counts. The method was immunoSEQ multiplex PCR; TCRdb's version includes in-frame clones alone and lacks a portion of them. That table gives V, J and clone size, and the DNA gave D and trimming. The sample has approximately 230,000 clones; approximately 80% are singletons. The CDR3 loop spans 14 amino acids. Germline V gene lookup returns CDR1 GTSNPN and CDR2 SVGIG (reference sequence). The trim removed 1 base at V and 11 bases at J, leaving 12 bases unmatched. Sequencing was performed on peripheral blood. The TCR comes from a man of 80 years or more with acute or convalescent COVID-19. This chain connects TRBV30 to TRBJ1-1, with 8 bases matching TRBD1. In nucleotides, the CDR3 is TGTGCCTGGAGTGCGACAGGGGCCGCCTCAGGGGCTTTCTTT. This translates into CAWSATGAASGAFF.